A single sample gave rise to the 32 T cell receptor beta chains below, sequenced in a study of blood T cells in healthy people across ages. Combining a sample-barcoded 5' primer with a J-beta primer mix, a second PCR ran for roughly 6 to 12 cycles. TCRdb re-called the 5' RACE reads through MiXCR, storing one row per CDR3 protein. The sample lists 1.2 million to 1.5 million distinct CDR3 sequences, roughly 64% occurring once. The sample taken for sequencing was blood. These receptor sequences come from a man aged 18 to 29 in good health.

Written as DNA, the CDR3 is TGTGCCATCAGTGAGTCGAGGGCAGCTGCAACTAATGAAAAACTGTTTTTT. Protein sequence: CAISESRAAATNEKLFF. This chain joins TRBV10-3 and TRBJ1-4, with D uncertain. This CDR3 has 17 amino acids. Looked up from germline, CDR1 is ENHRY and CDR2 is SYGVKD. V gave up 0 bases and J gave up 0 bases, with 11 bases separating them.

The rearrangement uses TRBV4-3 and TRBJ2-1; 8 bases are shared with TRBD2. The CDR3 is 16 amino acids. After removal of 2 bases from V and 3 bases from J, the junction contained 6 bases not matched to a gene. CDR1 is LGHNA and CDR2 is YSLEER in the germline V gene. The CDR3 region is CASSQYSGGDYNEQFF. CDR3 bases: TGCGCCAGCAGCCAATACAGCGGGGGAGACTACAATGAGCAGTTCTTC.

The chain carries TRBV7-2 and TRBJ1-2; tentative D call: TRBD1 (5 bases). This CDR3 has 13 amino acids. Germline-derived CDR1 and CDR2 are SGHTA and FQGNSA. V was shortened by 1 base and J by 5 bases, with 8 bases between the two germline ends. As DNA, the CDR3 is TGTGCCAGCAGCTTAGACAGGCGGTATGGCTACACCTTC. Protein: CASSLDRRYGYTF. The full variable domain, its missing parts supplied by reference TRBV7-2 and TRBJ1-2, is GAGVSQSPSNKVTEKGKDVELRCDPISGHTALYWYRQSLGQGLEFLIYFQGNSAPDKSGLPSDRFSAERTGGSVSTLTIQRTQQEDSAVYLCASSLDRRYGYTFGSGTRLTVV.

This clonotype was picked up a small number of times. The V gene is TRBV4-2, the J gene TRBJ1-2; the D gene is possibly TRBD1 (5 bases). The germline V and J ends were trimmed by 1 base and 7 bases, with 16 bases remaining between them. The germline V gene has CDR1 LGHNA and CDR2 YNFKEQ. The length of the CDR3 is 15 residues. The CDR3: CASSQVGDGFGGYTF. DNA of the CDR3: TGTGCCAGCAGCCAAGTCGGGGACGGATTCGGTGGCTACACCTTC.

V usage is TRBV7-9 and J usage is TRBJ1-1; 7 bases line up with TRBD1. V lost 5 bases to trimming and J lost 0 bases; unmatched junction nucleotides: 9. The CDR3 extends over 16 amino acids. CDR1 is SEHNR and CDR2 is FQNEAQ in the germline V gene (reference sequence). The CDR3 nucleotides are TGTGCCAGCAGCATCTCGCCGGGACAGATGAACACTGAAGCTTTCTTT. Its protein product is CASSISPGQMNTEAFF.

The V gene is TRBV9, the J gene TRBJ2-3, with no clear D. Germline V gene lookup returns CDR1 SGDLS and CDR2 YYNGEE. CDR3 size: 14 residues. The ends were cut back, 2 bases at V and 4 bases at J, with 11 bases in the middle. CDR3 nucleotide sequence: TGTGCCAGCAGCGTTGCATGGGTACCAGATACGCAGTATTTT. Residues: CASSVAWVPDTQYF.

This rearrangement joins TRBV5-1 to TRBJ1-1, with 10 bases identical to TRBD1. The CDR3 loop spans 14 amino acids. CDR1 is SGHRS, CDR2 YFSETQ, per germline. With V trimmed by 4 bases and J by 12 bases, 12 bases remained unmatched. The CDR3 sequence is CASSQDRGRSKTFF. The CDR3 DNA reads TGCGCCAGCAGCCAGGACAGGGGGAGGAGTAAGACTTTCTTT.

The chain's CDR3 is CASSLVPSEGDYNEQFF. CDR3 DNA: TGTGCCAGCAGCTTAGTACCTAGCGAGGGGGATTACAATGAGCAGTTCTTC. The rearrangement links TRBV7-2 to TRBJ2-1; D tentatively fits TRBD1 or TRBD2 (6 bases each). Trimming took off 1 base at V and 4 bases at J, with 17 bases between the two ends. The CDR3 is 17 residues long. The germline CDR1 and CDR2 sequences are SGHTA and FQGNSA.

The chain joins TRBV6-2 or TRBV6-3 to TRBJ1-5; 7 bases match TRBD1. Germline V gene sequence: CDR1 MNHEY, CDR2 SVGEGT. Trimming took 6 bases from V and 5 from J; bases not matched to a gene: 16. This CDR3 comprises 17 residues. The CDR3 bases are TGTGCCAGCAGAGCAAACGGACAGGTTTCCTGGGATCAGCCCCAGCATTTT. Its translation is CASRANGQVSWDQPQHF.

The chain joins TRBV7-2 to TRBJ1-4; perhaps TRBD1 as D (5 bases). CDR1 and CDR2 from the germline V gene are SGHTA and FQGNSA. Trimming removed 1 base at V and 5 bases at J, with 11 bases between. CDR3 length equals 15 residues. The CDR3 loop reads CASSLVRQRNEKLFF. For the CDR3, the DNA is TGTGCCAGCAGCTTAGTGCGACAGCGGAATGAAAAACTGTTTTTT.

V gene TRBV6-6 combines with J gene TRBJ2-3, with TRBD2 matching over 9 bases. Germline V gives CDR1 MNHNY, CDR2 SVGAGI (reference sequence). CDR3 length equals 17 residues. V dropped 7 bases and J dropped 0; count of bases not matched to a gene: 11. As DNA, the CDR3 is TGTGCCAGCACCATTAGCGGGAGCCCGGAGAGCACAGATACGCAGTATTTT. This gives the protein CASTISGSPESTDTQYF.

In its sample, this clonotype was seen once. The rearrangement links TRBV28 to TRBJ2-7; D remains ambiguous. CDR3 size: 11 residues. Germline loops: CDR1 MDHEN, CDR2 SYDVKM. V dropped 3 bases and J dropped 7 bases, with 7 bases sitting between them. CDR3 nucleotides: TGTGCCAGCAGTTTTCGGTTTGAGCAGTACTTC. The encoded protein is CASSFRFEQYF.

V usage is TRBV20-1 and J usage is TRBJ2-1; D is perhaps TRBD1 or TRBD2 (5 bases each). CDR1 DFQATT and CDR2 SNEGSKA come from the germline V gene (reference sequence). The V end was cut by 7 bases, the J end by 5 bases, with 12 bases between. CDR3 length: 12 residues. In nucleotides, the CDR3 is TGCAGTGTCCCGGGACGGAACAATGAGCAGTTCTTC. It codes for CSVPGRNNEQFF.

This clonotype has more than one count but fewer than ten. The chain has TRBV24-1 and TRBJ2-7, with D perhaps TRBD1 or TRBD2 (5 bases each). The length of the CDR3 is 14 residues. V lost 9 bases and J lost 0, with 14 bases in between. Germline CDR1 reads KGHDR; CDR2 reads SFDVKD. DNA for the CDR3: TGTGCCACCTGTCAAGGGGACGGCTCCTACGAGCAGTACTTC. It yields the protein CATCQGDGSYEQYF.

This clonotype appeared a few times. V usage is TRBV18 and J usage is TRBJ2-7; D is undetermined. Germline V gene lookup returns CDR1 KGHSH and CDR2 LQKENI. CDR3 length: 16 residues. The V and J ends lost 3 bases and 0 bases respectively, with 15 bases between them. The CDR3 loop reads CASSPMYGVSSYEQYF. CDR3 nucleotides: TGTGCCAGCTCACCTATGTACGGAGTATCCTCCTACGAGCAGTACTTC.

The chain is built from TRBV3-1 and TRBJ1-5; D might be TRBD1 (5 bases). The V end lost 0 bases, the J end lost 0 bases, and 12 bases lay between the germline ends. Germline CDR1 and CDR2: LGHDT and YNNKEL (reference sequence). The CDR3 has 17 residues. The CDR3 region is CASSQDWGGYSNQPQHF. DNA for the CDR3: TGTGCCAGCAGCCAAGATTGGGGGGGATATAGCAATCAGCCCCAGCATTTT.

V gene TRBV4-2 combines with J gene TRBJ1-6; 8 positions match TRBD1. Looked up from germline, CDR1 is LGHNA and CDR2 is YNFKEQ. This CDR3 contains 15 residues. V was pared by 4 bases and J by 6 bases, with 5 bases of the junction left unmatched. Here the CDR3 reads CASSPYRGFNSPLHF. Here the CDR3 DNA reads TGTGCCAGCAGCCCATACAGGGGGTTTAATTCACCCCTCCACTTT.

V is TRBV12-3 or TRBV12-4 and J is TRBJ2-5; weak D call: TRBD2 (5 bases). The CDR3 contains 13 residues. Trimming took off 6 bases at V and 7 bases at J, with 15 bases between the two ends. The CDR3 DNA reads TGTGCCAGCAGAGGGAGTGTAGATGGGACCCAGTACTTC. This sequence encodes CASRGSVDGTQYF.

The chain recombines TRBV9 with TRBJ2-7; D is unresolved. Germline V lookup: CDR1 SGDLS, CDR2 YYNGEE. The CDR3 covers 16 residues. The V end was cut by 0 bases, the J end by 3 bases, with 16 bases between. CDR3 sequence: CASSVDVRARGYEQYF. CDR3 in DNA: TGTGCCAGCAGCGTAGATGTCCGGGCCCGCGGCTACGAGCAGTACTTC. The full variable domain, rest sourced from reference TRBV9 and TRBJ2-7, is DSGVTQTPKHLITATGQRVTLRCSPRSGDLSVYWYQQSLDQGLQFLIQYYNGEERAKGNILERFSAQQFPDLHSELNLSSLELGDSALYFCASSVDVRARGYEQYFGPGTRLTVT.

The chain joins TRBV9 to TRBJ2-3, with 13 bases fitting TRBD2. Germline V CDR1 and CDR2: SGDLS, YYNGEE. The CDR3 has 16 residues. Unmatched junction bases numbered 7, after V lost 6 bases and J lost 3 bases. The CDR3 DNA sequence: TGTGCCAGCAACCCAAGACTAGCGGGAGGAACAGATACGCAGTATTTT. As protein: CASNPRLAGGTDTQYF.

This clonotype was detected only a few times. The CDR3 here is CASSDRTVNQPQHF. The CDR3 DNA reads TGTGCCAGCAGTGACCGGACAGTCAATCAGCCCCAGCATTTT. J is TRBJ1-5 and V is TRBV25-1; D perhaps matches TRBD1 (6 bases). The V gene lost 3 bases and the J gene lost 3 bases, with 9 bases spanning the gap. Germline V gene data show CDR1 as MGHDK and CDR2 as SYGVNS. The CDR3 extends over 14 amino acids. Drawing the rest from reference TRBV25-1 and TRBJ1-5, the complete variable domain is EADIYQTPRYLVIGTGKKITLECSQTMGHDKMYWYQQDPGMELHLIHYSYGVNSTEKGDLSSESTVSRIRTEHFPLTLESARPSHTSQYLCASSDRTVNQPQHFGDGTRLSIL.

The V and J genes are TRBV3-1 and TRBJ2-1; 8 bases are shared with TRBD1. V shed 0 bases, J shed 8 bases, and the junction held 9 bases outside the gene matches. Germline CDR1 LGHDT, CDR2 YNNKEL (reference sequence). There are 16 residues in the CDR3. CDR3 nucleotides: TGTGCCAGCAGCCAAGAAGGGCAGGGGGCGATCGATGAGCAGTTCTTC. Amino acids: CASSQEGQGAIDEQFF.

The chain couples TRBV29-1 to TRBJ1-1; D is undetermined. The CDR3 totals 12 residues. Germline assignment: CDR1 SQVTM and CDR2 ANQGSEA. Deletions cut 5 bases from V and 1 base from J, with 8 bases between. DNA for the CDR3: TGCAGCGTTAACGGACGGAACACTGAAGCTTTCTTT. This sequence encodes CSVNGRNTEAFF. Full variable domain (outside the CDR3, taken from reference TRBV29-1 and TRBJ1-1): SAVISQKPSRDICQRGTSLTIQCQVDSQVTMMFWYRQQPGQSLTLIATANQGSEATYESGFVIDKFPISRPNLTFSTLTVSNMSPEDSSIYLCSVNGRNTEAFFGQGTRLTVV.

The table lists this clonotype with a few counts. J is TRBJ1-5 and V is TRBV6-6; 9 positions match TRBD1. The length of the CDR3 is 17 residues. Trimming at V came to 2 bases and at J to 4 bases, leaving 9 bases not matched to a gene. Germline-derived CDR1 and CDR2 are MNHNY and SVGAGI (reference sequence). The CDR3, as DNA: TGTGCCAGCAGTTACCAGTGGGACGGGACAGGGAATCAGCCCCAGCATTTT. Its translation is CASSYQWDGTGNQPQHF.

Only a few counts were recorded for this clonotype. The chain carries TRBV3-1 and TRBJ1-1, with D tentatively TRBD1 (6 bases). Trimming left V 2 bases short and J 4 bases short, with 11 bases between. The CDR3 has 14 amino acids. Germline assignment: CDR1 LGHDT and CDR2 YNNKEL (reference sequence). The CDR3 nucleotides are TGTGCCAGCAGCCAAATAGCCAGGGGCACTGAAGCTTTCTTT. Translation gives CASSQIARGTEAFF.

V gene TRBV12-3 or TRBV12-4 combines with J gene TRBJ2-5, with D maybe TRBD2 (7 bases). The germline V and J ends were trimmed by 6 bases and 4 bases, with 15 bases remaining between them. The CDR3 covers 14 residues. CDR3 nucleotide sequence: TGTGCCAGCAGCCCACGGGCGGGGGCAGAGACCCAGTACTTC. It yields the protein CASSPRAGAETQYF.

CDR3 residues: CASSFLYWRKDNSPLHF. The CDR3, as DNA: TGTGCCAGCAGTTTCCTATACTGGAGAAAGGATAATTCACCCCTCCACTTT. The V call is TRBV28, the J call TRBJ1-6; no definite D call. The CDR3 spans 17 residues. CDR1 MDHEN and CDR2 SYDVKM come from the germline V gene. Trimming shortened V by 3 bases and J by 5 bases, and 17 bases separated the two germline ends.

This CDR3 is CASSLKGTSTDTQYF. The DNA of the CDR3 is TGTGCCAGCAGCTTAAAGGGGACTAGCACAGATACGCAGTATTTT. The chain has TRBV7-2 and TRBJ2-3; D possibly corresponds to TRBD2 (6 bases). CDR1 and CDR2 from the germline V gene are SGHTA and FQGNSA. This CDR3 contains 15 residues. With 2 bases removed from V and 0 bases from J, the gap between germline ends came to 9 bases.

V and J are TRBV3-1 and TRBJ1-2, with D possibly matching TRBD1 (6 bases). The germline V gene encodes CDR1 LGHDT and CDR2 YNNKEL (reference sequence). Trimming pared 1 base from V and 5 bases from J, leaving 17 bases between. The length of the CDR3 is 16 residues. In nucleotides, the CDR3 is TGTGCCAGCAGCCAAGCATATCGGGGGCGGACTTATGGCTACACCTTC. Encoded protein: CASSQAYRGRTYGYTF.

The sample holds a few counts of this clonotype. The rearrangement uses TRBV27 and TRBJ2-1; TRBD2 agrees at 11 bases. Germline V gene sequence: CDR1 MNHEY, CDR2 SMNVEV (reference sequence). The CDR3 runs 16 residues. The ends lost 8 bases at V and 10 bases at J; junction bases unmatched: 16. The CDR3 sequence: CASGPLTSGGPPEQFF. The CDR3 coding sequence is TGTGCCAGCGGACCCTTAACTAGCGGGGGACCCCCCGAGCAGTTCTTC.

J is TRBJ2-7 and V is TRBV25-1, with D hard to call. The J call could be wrong; TRBJ2-5 is a better fit for the DNA end. Per germline, CDR1 MGHDK and CDR2 SYGVNS. The CDR3 length is 12 residues. CDR3 nucleotide sequence: TGTGCCAGCACCCGAATGGGGGAGACCCAGTACTTC. It is translated as CASTRMGETQYF.

The table lists this clonotype with a few counts. The DNA for the CDR3 is TGTGCCAGCAGTGGGACAGGGTATGACGAGCAGTACTTC. Translation gives CASSGTGYDEQYF. This chain connects TRBV25-1 to TRBJ2-5, with 8 nucleotides matching TRBD1. The DNA end favors TRBJ2-7, so the J call may be wrong. In germline, CDR1 is MGHDK, CDR2 SYGVNS. The CDR3 runs 13 residues.